Listed here is a single T cell receptor beta chain. Its antigen is unknown. This record comes from a study of beta chain features in type 1 diabetes. Notes on the study in general: TCRB CDR3 length was moderately but significantly reduced in all four CD4+ subsets of Type 1 diabetes patients. VDJ junctions from patients with type 1 diabetes contained fewer insertions and more deletions. Possible PCR preference for shorter templates applied equally to patients and controls.

The CDR3 runs to 13 residues. Germline lookup yields CDR1 MNHNY and CDR2 SVGAGI (reference sequence). The trim removed 6 bases at V and 6 bases at J, leaving 1 base unmatched. Expressed TCRB transcripts got sequenced, as all isolated RNA was reverse transcribed. Produced via immunoSEQ multiplex PCR; TCRdb's table is partial and in-frame only. The profile covers 900,000 or so clones, with under 20% appearing a single time and 0.023% taken by the ten largest. Sampling consisted of one heparinised blood draw per donor, averaging roughly 110 mL. V gene TRBV6-6 combines with J gene TRBJ2-2, with 10 bases that match TRBD1. Material for sequencing was naive CD4+ T cells from blood. This clonotype was sampled from a woman aged 18-29 years in good health. The CDR3 loop is CASSGQGAGELFF. For the CDR3, the DNA is TGTGCCAGCAGCGGACAGGGGGCCGGGGAGCTGTTTTTT.